The next 20 T cell receptor beta chains were all read from a single sample in a study of T-cell reconstitution after alpha-beta-depleted transplantation in children. Unique molecular identifiers were incorporated when the TCRbeta library was constructed. TCRdb re-called the PCR reads through MiXCR, storing one row per CDR3 protein. In the table there are approximately 630,000 distinct CDR3 sequences, about an eighth of which are singletons. Here the sequenced sample was PBMCs, taken before TCRalphabeta/CD19-depleted stem cell transplant. The source of these receptors is a girl aged 2-10 years with congenital amegakaryocytic thrombocytopenia, due to receive a stem cell transplant.

This chain joins TRBV19 and TRBJ1-1; 9 nucleotides align to TRBD1. The CDR3 has 18 amino acids. Per germline, CDR1 LNHDA and CDR2 SQIVND (reference sequence). Germline trimming cut 0 bases from V and 6 bases from J; bases unmatched to any gene: 14. This CDR3 reads CASSIDSPGQGRWPEAFF. The CDR3 DNA sequence: TGTGCCAGTAGTATAGATTCCCCGGGACAGGGAAGGTGGCCTGAAGCTTTCTTT.

This clonotype occurred a few times. This rearrangement joins TRBV29-1 to TRBJ2-1, with TRBD2 matching 9 bases. V lost 6 bases and J lost 0; bases outside the gene matches: 15. The CDR3 extends over 18 amino acids. CDR1 and CDR2 from the germline V gene are SQVTM and ANQGSEA. CDR3 protein: CSVLTVLTSGSSYNEQFF. In DNA form, the CDR3 reads TGCAGCGTCTTGACAGTCTTGACTAGCGGCAGCTCCTACAATGAGCAGTTCTTC.

The sample holds a few counts of this clonotype. The chain recombines TRBV5-1 with TRBJ2-1, with D perhaps matching TRBD2 (6 bases). V lost 7 bases, J lost 4 bases, and 18 bases lay in between. Germline V gene data show CDR1 as SGHRS and CDR2 as YFSETQ. The CDR3 is made up of 15 amino acids. CDR3 residues: CASVGSAGRYNEQFF. The DNA for the CDR3 is TGCGCCAGCGTCGGCTCCGCCGGGAGATACAATGAGCAGTTCTTC.

The V call is TRBV29-1, the J call TRBJ2-3; 13 bases are shared with TRBD2. Germline CDR1 SQVTM, CDR2 ANQGSEA. V trimming: 5 bases; J trimming: 4 bases; junction bases outside the gene matches: 3. This CDR3 is built from 14 residues. CDR3 sequence: CSVTSGRASDTQYF. For the CDR3, the DNA is TGCAGCGTTACTAGCGGGAGGGCCTCAGATACGCAGTATTTT.

This clonotype was counted ten times or more. The chain uses TRBV7-9 and TRBJ2-3; the D is unclear. The V and J ends lost 8 bases and 5 bases respectively, with 14 bases between them. Germline V gene data show CDR1 as SEHNR and CDR2 as FQNEAQ (reference sequence). The CDR3 extends over 13 amino acids. The CDR3 here is CASRSALGDTQYF. The CDR3 bases are TGTGCCAGCCGCAGTGCTCTTGGAGATACGCAGTATTTT.

This clonotype came up a few times. The J gene is TRBJ2-5, the V gene TRBV12-3 or TRBV12-4; TRBD2 agrees at 9 bases. This CDR3 is built from 15 residues. V dropped 2 bases and J dropped 5; count of bases not matched to a gene: 6. CDR3 nucleotides: TGTGCCAGCAGTTTATATAGCGGGAGTAGGGAGACCCAGTACTTC. Translated, it gives CASSLYSGSRETQYF.

This clonotype occurred many times. The chain couples TRBV29-1 to TRBJ1-1; no reliable D call. This CDR3 comprises 13 residues. The V gene lost 4 bases and the J gene lost 0 bases, with 9 bases spanning the gap. Germline V lookup: CDR1 SQVTM, CDR2 ANQGSEA. Here the CDR3 reads CSVGALMNTEAFF. In nucleotides, the CDR3 is TGCAGCGTTGGGGCACTGATGAACACTGAAGCTTTCTTT.

This clonotype was detected ten times or more. The rearrangement uses TRBV28 and TRBJ2-2, with 8 bases identical to TRBD2. The CDR3 has 15 residues. Germline V gene data show CDR1 as MDHEN and CDR2 as SYDVKM. The trim removed 4 bases at V and 1 base at J, leaving 2 bases unmatched. CDR3: CASSYTSGNTGELFF. The CDR3, as DNA: TGTGCCAGCAGTTACACTAGCGGGAACACCGGGGAGCTGTTTTTT. Drawing the rest from reference TRBV28 and TRBJ2-2, the complete variable domain is DVKVTQSSRYLVKRTGEKVFLECVQDMDHENMFWYRQDPGLGLRLIYFSYDVKMKEKGDIPEGYSVSREKKERFSLILESASTNQTSMYLCASSYTSGNTGELFFGEGSRLTVL.

The rearrangement uses TRBV27 and TRBJ2-5, with a weak D call TRBD2 (5 bases). CDR3 size: 14 residues. Per germline, CDR1 MNHEY and CDR2 SMNVEV (reference sequence). Trimming removed 1 base from V and 9 bases from J, with 15 bases in between. The CDR3 loop reads CASSLFPRAVAQYF. As DNA, the CDR3 is TGTGCCAGCAGTTTATTTCCACGAGCGGTTGCCCAGTACTTC.

This clonotype occurred a few times. The chain recombines TRBV20-1 with TRBJ2-3; D might be TRBD1 or TRBD2, each matching 6 bases. The CDR3 has 14 amino acids. CDR1 and CDR2 (germline): DFQATT, SNEGSKA (reference sequence). The V gene lost 6 bases and the J gene lost 1 base, with 14 bases spanning the gap. In DNA form, the CDR3 reads TGCAGTGCCCTGAGGGGGGTAGGCACAGATACGCAGTATTTT. It codes for CSALRGVGTDTQYF.

This clonotype was counted ten times or more. The gene calls are TRBV28 and TRBJ2-5, with 10 nucleotides matching TRBD2. Germline V lookup: CDR1 MDHEN, CDR2 SYDVKM. CDR3 length: 16 residues. V was pared by 3 bases and J by 5 bases, with 9 bases of the junction left unmatched. The CDR3 sequence: CASSFWLAGVRETQYF. The CDR3 coding sequence is TGTGCCAGCAGTTTTTGGCTAGCGGGAGTCCGGGAGACCCAGTACTTC.

The genes are TRBV20-1 and TRBJ2-5; TRBD2 is a possible D gene (7 bases). V lost 6 bases and J 5 bases, leaving 16 bases between the germline ends. The CDR3 has 13 residues. Germline V CDR1 and CDR2: DFQATT, SNEGSKA (reference sequence). In nucleotides, the CDR3 is TGCAGTGCCCCCCCTGGGGGGGCTGAGACCCAGTACTTC. Translation: CSAPPGGAETQYF.

This clonotype was found a few times. This sequence joins TRBV5-1 and TRBJ2-7, with TRBD1 matching 9 bases. Trimming took 0 bases from V and 6 from J; bases not matched to a gene: 7. Germline V CDR1 and CDR2: SGHRS, YFSETQ. The CDR3 is made up of 15 amino acids. CDR3 sequence (DNA): TGCGCCAGCAGCTTGGTTGGGACAGGGAGTGGCGAGCAGTACTTC. Amino acids: CASSLVGTGSGEQYF.

This clonotype has a count of ten or more. V is TRBV7-8 and J is TRBJ2-7; no definite D call. V lost 1 base, J lost 3 bases, and 4 bases lay in between. This CDR3 has 12 residues. From germline, CDR1 is SGHVS and CDR2 FQNEAQ. This CDR3 reads CASSLEDYEQYF. CDR3 bases: TGTGCCAGCAGCTTAGAAGACTACGAGCAGTACTTC.

The rearrangement links TRBV20-1 to TRBJ2-7; no clear D gene. The CDR3 is made up of 13 amino acids. V was trimmed by 3 bases and J by 1 base, leaving 10 bases between them. Germline loops: CDR1 DFQATT, CDR2 SNEGSKA (reference sequence). The CDR3 region is CSASLDHSYEQYF. The DNA of the CDR3 is TGCAGTGCTAGTCTAGACCATTCCTACGAGCAGTACTTC.

This clonotype was observed at least ten times. CDR3 region: CASSLGYGQVKNEQFF. The CDR3 DNA sequence: TGCGCCAGCAGCTTGGGCTACGGACAGGTTAAGAATGAGCAGTTCTTC. The chain is built from TRBV5-1 and TRBJ2-1, with 7 positions matching TRBD1. Trimming cost V 0 bases and J 7 bases; bases outside gene matches: 10. From germline, CDR1 is SGHRS and CDR2 YFSETQ. This CDR3 comprises 16 residues.

The sample holds many counts of this clonotype. The chain recombines TRBV20-1 with TRBJ2-3; 9 bases map to TRBD2. CDR3 length: 16 amino acids. J was trimmed by 2 bases and V by 3 bases; bases with no gene match: 9. Germline V gene sequence: CDR1 DFQATT, CDR2 SNEGSKA (reference sequence). The DNA for the CDR3 is TGCAGTGCTAGCGGGTTGACTAGCGGATACACAGATACGCAGTATTTT. Residues: CSASGLTSGYTDTQYF.

Points on this clonotype: This could be a read error, since a much larger clone is one nucleotide away. The chain is built from TRBV20-1 and TRBJ2-3; 8 bases are shared with TRBD2. Per germline, CDR1 DFQATT and CDR2 SNEGSKA (reference sequence). CDR3 size: 15 residues. CDR3 region: CSARGGSGWTDSQYF. Here the CDR3 DNA reads TGCAGTGCTCGGGGGGGTAGCGGATGGACAGATTCGCAGTATTTT.

The chain is built from TRBV12-3 or TRBV12-4 and TRBJ2-7, with 8 bases matching TRBD1. J was trimmed by 1 base and V by 5 bases; bases with no gene match: 4. The CDR3 has 14 amino acids. CDR3 bases: TGTGCCAGCAGTAGACAGGGGCCGTCCTACGAGCAGTACTTC. It specifies CASSRQGPSYEQYF.

In its sample, this clonotype was seen many times. The chain carries TRBV20-1 and TRBJ2-1; 8 nucleotides match TRBD1. V trimming: 3 bases; J trimming: 2 bases; junction bases outside the gene matches: 9. The germline V gene has CDR1 DFQATT and CDR2 SNEGSKA (reference sequence). The CDR3 has 16 amino acids. The chain's CDR3 is CSARSYRDRPYNEQFF. CDR3 DNA: TGCAGTGCTAGGTCCTATAGGGACAGGCCCTACAATGAGCAGTTCTTC.